Listed below are T cell receptor beta chains from one sample, sequenced in a study of cytomegalovirus exposure and HLA in healthy donors. Method: immunoSEQ multiplex PCR; TCRdb's copy keeps in-frame clones and lacks some. The sample holds 120,000 or so clones, over 65% seen once. The sample consisted of PBMCs. All receptors come from a man between 18 and 35 years old in good health and CMV-seronegative. Each CDR3 is given with its conserved first and last residue. Fields, in order: D gene, J gene, clone size, V gene, CDR3 protein, CDR3 DNA. The D gene is left open where the match is weak. Expanded clones are given a class, and other clones once, few, many or no size at all.

D: .
J: TRBJ2-7
size: .
V: TRBV25-1
CDR3: CASSDRGYEQYF
DNA: TGTGCCAGCAGTGACAGGGGCTACGAGCAGTACTTC

D: TRBD1
J: TRBJ2-5
size: .
V: TRBV5-1
CDR3: CASSSPGQGAGTQYF
DNA: TGCGCCAGCAGCTCGCCGGGACAGGGGGCCGGGACCCAGTACTTC

D: TRBD1
J: TRBJ1-2
size: .
V: TRBV4-1
CDR3: CASSQPDRERVGYTF
DNA: TGCGCCAGCAGCCAACCAGACAGGGAACGGGTGGGCTACACCTTC

D: .
J: TRBJ2-1
size: .
V: TRBV5-4
CDR3: CASSFNLGGARSYNEQFF
DNA: TGTGCCAGCAGCTTTAACTTGGGTGGGGCTCGCTCCTACAATGAGCAGTTCTTC

D: .
J: TRBJ2-7
size: .
V: TRBV9
CDR3: CASSVGGGTSYEQYF
DNA: TGTGCCAGCAGCGTAGGTGGCGGTACCTCCTACGAGCAGTACTTC

D: TRBD2
J: TRBJ2-2
size: .
V: TRBV19
CDR3: CASSMGGPTYTGELFF
DNA: TGTGCCAGTAGTATGGGAGGGCCCACTTACACCGGGGAGCTGTTTTTT

D: .
J: TRBJ1-2
size: .
V: TRBV5-6
CDR3: CASSRTPDWRGYTF
DNA: TGTGCCAGCAGTCGAACTCCCGACTGGCGGGGCTACACCTTC

D: .
J: TRBJ2-2
size: .
V: TRBV5-1
CDR3: CASSFLGTGELFF
DNA: TGCGCCAGCAGCTTCCTAGGCACCGGGGAGCTGTTTTTT

D: .
J: TRBJ1-6
size: .
V: TRBV19
CDR3: CASKESSYNSPLHF
DNA: TGTGCCAGTAAGGAGTCCTCCTATAATTCACCCCTCCACTTT

D: .
J: TRBJ1-2
size: .
V: TRBV27
CDR3: CASSSPKEGYTF
DNA: TGTGCCAGCAGTTCCCCCAAGGAGGGCTACACCTTC

D: TRBD1
J: TRBJ2-1
size: .
V: TRBV6-1
CDR3: CASSEWDREANEQFF
DNA: TGTGCCAGCAGTGAATGGGACAGGGAGGCCAATGAGCAGTTCTTC

D: .
J: TRBJ1-1
size: once
V: TRBV20-1
CDR3: CSADSNTEAFF
DNA: TGCAGTGCTGACTCGAACACTGAAGCTTTCTTT

D: .
J: TRBJ1-2
size: .
V: TRBV29-1
CDR3: CSFREGPQGYTF
DNA: TGCAGCTTTAGGGAGGGCCCGCAGGGCTACACCTTC

D: TRBD1
J: TRBJ2-2
size: few
V: TRBV2
CDR3: CASTSGTVNTGELFF
DNA: TGTGCCAGCACCTCAGGGACAGTCAACACCGGGGAGCTGTTTTTT

D: .
J: TRBJ1-4
size: .
V: TRBV15
CDR3: CATSKEGINEKLFF
DNA: TGTGCCACCAGCAAGGAGGGGATAAATGAAAAACTGTTTTTT

D: TRBD1
J: TRBJ1-1
size: .
V: TRBV5-4
CDR3: CASSPDRESSLEAFF
DNA: TGTGCCAGCAGTCCAGACAGGGAAAGCTCTCTTGAAGCTTTCTTT

D: TRBD2
J: TRBJ2-2
size: .
V: TRBV7-8
CDR3: CASSSRTSGGALAGELFF
DNA: TGTGCCAGCAGCTCCCGGACTAGCGGGGGGGCCTTAGCCGGGGAGCTGTTTTTT

D: .
J: TRBJ1-2
size: .
V: TRBV4-3
CDR3: CASSSTKGGPHGYTF
DNA: TGCGCCAGCAGCTCAACGAAAGGAGGGCCCCATGGCTACACCTTC

D: .
J: TRBJ1-1
size: .
V: TRBV27
CDR3: CASSLILKPTEAFF
DNA: TGTGCCAGCAGTCTTATACTAAAACCCACTGAAGCTTTCTTT

D: .
J: TRBJ1-1
size: .
V: TRBV27
CDR3: CASSLGGMNTEAFF
DNA: TGTGCCAGCAGTTTAGGGGGGATGAACACTGAAGCTTTCTTT

D: TRBD1
J: TRBJ2-7
size: few
V: TRBV6-1
CDR3: CASSEADRGRHEQYF
DNA: TGTGCCAGCAGTGAGGCCGACAGGGGGCGCCACGAGCAGTACTTC

D: .
J: TRBJ1-1
size: .
V: TRBV14
CDR3: CASSQAGGANTEAFF
DNA: TGTGCCAGCAGCCAAGCTGGGGGCGCGAACACTGAAGCTTTCTTT

D: .
J: TRBJ1-1
size: .
V: TRBV27
CDR3: CASSPNPEDSPSNTEAFF
DNA: TGTGCCAGCAGTCCGAACCCGGAGGACAGTCCTTCGAACACTGAAGCTTTCTTT

D: TRBD2
J: TRBJ2-7
size: .
V: TRBV5-1
CDR3: CASSLGSGGAGYEQYF
DNA: TGCGCCAGCAGCTTGGGCAGCGGGGGGGCGGGGTACGAGCAGTACTTC

D: .
J: TRBJ1-1
size: once
V: TRBV19
CDR3: CASSTPGDVAFF
DNA: TGTGCCAGTAGTACCCCAGGGGACGTGGCTTTCTTT

D: .
J: TRBJ1-2
size: few
V: TRBV7-2
CDR3: CASSLNPGVGGYTF
DNA: TGTGCCAGCAGCTTAAATCCGGGGGTGGGTGGCTACACCTTC

D: TRBD1
J: TRBJ2-3
size: .
V: TRBV2
CDR3: CASRGTGGLDTQYF
DNA: TGTGCCAGCAGGGGGACAGGGGGCTTAGATACGCAGTATTTT

D: .
J: TRBJ1-3
size: .
V: TRBV7-6
CDR3: CASSGSGIYSGNTIYF
DNA: TGTGCCAGCAGCGGCAGCGGGATTTACTCTGGAAACACCATATATTTT

D: .
J: TRBJ1-1
size: .
V: TRBV6-6
CDR3: CASSYSGRNTEAFF
DNA: TGTGCCAGCAGTTACTCTGGGCGGAACACTGAAGCTTTCTTT

D: .
J: TRBJ1-2
size: .
V: TRBV19
CDR3: CASSGQTLYGYTF
DNA: TGTGCCAGTAGTGGGCAGACCCTCTATGGCTACACCTTC

D: TRBD1
J: TRBJ1-2
size: .
V: TRBV6-5
CDR3: CASSSFPRQGVYGYTF
DNA: TGTGCCAGCAGTTCCTTCCCTCGACAGGGCGTCTATGGCTACACCTTC

D: .
J: TRBJ2-7
size: .
V: TRBV29-1
CDR3: CSVLFGGSYEQYF
DNA: TGCAGCGTCCTGTTCGGGGGCTCCTACGAGCAGTACTTC

D: .
J: TRBJ1-1
size: .
V: TRBV29-1
CDR3: CSVEDGLGGHTEAFF
DNA: TGCAGCGTTGAAGATGGACTGGGGGGACACACTGAAGCTTTCTTT

D: .
J: TRBJ2-1
size: .
V: TRBV7-9
CDR3: CASDPEFQRSYNEQFF
DNA: TGTGCCTCCGACCCCGAGTTCCAGCGCTCCTACAATGAGCAGTTCTTC

D: .
J: TRBJ2-5
size: few
V: TRBV6-1
CDR3: CASSEARGLQETQYF
DNA: TGTGCCAGCAGTGAAGCCCGGGGACTCCAAGAGACCCAGTACTTC

D: .
J: TRBJ1-1
size: .
V: TRBV5-6
CDR3: CASSLEPTDTEAFF
DNA: TGTGCCAGCAGCTTGGAGCCCACGGACACTGAAGCTTTCTTT

D: .
J: TRBJ1-4
size: .
V: TRBV27
CDR3: CASTRAGSTNEKLFF
DNA: TGTGCCAGCACCCGCGCGGGCTCAACTAATGAAAAACTGTTTTTT